What follows are 8 T cell receptor beta chains derived from one specimen sequenced in a study of cytomegalovirus exposure and HLA in healthy donors. Both 60 Vbeta primers and 13 Jbeta primers went into the PCR. Measured with immunoSEQ multiplex PCR; TCRdb has only the in-frame clones, and not every one. The sample carries approximately 220,000 clones, approximately 80% recorded once. The specimen was PBMCs. Receptors originate from a girl aged 5 to 17 in good health and CMV-seronegative.

This clone was recorded only once. The CDR3 loop reads CASSFRQGARAYEQYF. The CDR3 coding sequence is TGTGCCAGCAGCTTCCGGCAGGGGGCGCGGGCCTACGAGCAGTACTTC. This rearrangement joins TRBV5-6 to TRBJ2-7; 8 bases agree with TRBD1. Losses at the gene ends were 2 bases for V and 2 bases for J; bases not matched to a gene: 9. The CDR3 is 16 residues long. Germline-derived CDR1 and CDR2 are SGHDT and YYEEEE.

V gene TRBV30 combines with J gene TRBJ2-4, with 11 bases lining up with TRBD2. V trimming: 5 bases; J trimming: 0 bases; junction bases outside the gene matches: 0. The CDR3 is 14 amino acids. Germline CDR1 GTSNPN, CDR2 SVGIG (reference sequence). CDR3 region: CAWGLAGAKNIQYF. The DNA for the CDR3 is TGTGCCTGGGGACTAGCGGGAGCCAAAAACATTCAGTACTTC. Using reference TRBV30 and TRBJ2-4 for the parts outside the CDR3, the full variable domain is SQTIHQWPATLVQPVGSPLSLECTVEGTSNPNLYWYRQAAGRGLQLLFYSVGIGQISSEVPQNLSASRPQDRQFILSSKKLLLSDSGFYLCAWGLAGAKNIQYFGAGTRLSVL.

The chain combines TRBV5-1 with TRBJ2-5; TRBD2 matches at 9 bases. The CDR3 is made up of 13 amino acids. Germline loops: CDR1 SGHRS, CDR2 YFSETQ. Trimming at V came to 4 bases and at J to 5 bases, leaving 3 bases not matched to a gene. CDR3: CASSAGGGETQYF. The CDR3 region has the DNA TGCGCCAGCAGCGCGGGGGGGGGCGAGACCCAGTACTTC.

The chain uses TRBV27 and TRBJ1-2; D is ambiguous. This CDR3 comprises 16 residues. From germline, CDR1 is MNHEY and CDR2 SMNVEV (reference sequence). Trimming cost V 6 bases and J 5 bases, with 22 bases left between them. The CDR3 DNA sequence: TGTGCCAGCAGGCCCAAAACCCTACGACTTGGTTATGGCTACACCTTC. As protein: CASRPKTLRLGYGYTF.

The chain employs TRBV7-9 and TRBJ2-1; unclear D gene. Germline CDR1 and CDR2: SEHNR and FQNEAQ (reference sequence). Between the trimmed V and J ends, which lost 2 bases and 3 bases, there was a span of 2 bases. The CDR3 has 12 residues. Here the CDR3 DNA reads TGTGCCAGCAGCTTACACTACAATGAGCAGTTCTTC. Translated: CASSLHYNEQFF.

The V and J genes are TRBV9 and TRBJ2-5; D is ambiguous. The CDR3 consists of 13 residues. The V gene's germline CDR1 is SGDLS and CDR2 YYNGEE. With 7 bases removed from V and 2 bases from J, the gap between germline ends came to 12 bases. For the CDR3, the DNA is TGTGCCAGCTCCCGAACAGTTCAAGAGACCCAGTACTTC. As protein: CASSRTVQETQYF.

This chain uses TRBV6-1 with TRBJ2-1, with D possibly being TRBD2 (6 bases). CDR3 size: 16 residues. The V gene lost 2 bases and the J gene lost 4 bases, with 15 bases spanning the gap. The germline V gene encodes CDR1 MNHNS and CDR2 SASEGT. The CDR3: CASSESRGDSYNEQFF. For the CDR3, the DNA is TGTGCCAGCAGTGAATCGCGGGGAGACAGTTACAATGAGCAGTTCTTC.

This clone was observed a single time. The V call is TRBV28, the J call TRBJ2-7; 7 bases fit TRBD2. Germline values: CDR1 MDHEN, CDR2 SYDVKM. The CDR3 has 14 residues. With V trimmed by 11 bases and J by 2 bases, 12 bases remained unmatched. This chain's CDR3 is CASGGRAPTYEQYF. Written as DNA, the CDR3 is TGTGCCTCGGGGGGACGAGCCCCGACCTACGAGCAGTACTTC.